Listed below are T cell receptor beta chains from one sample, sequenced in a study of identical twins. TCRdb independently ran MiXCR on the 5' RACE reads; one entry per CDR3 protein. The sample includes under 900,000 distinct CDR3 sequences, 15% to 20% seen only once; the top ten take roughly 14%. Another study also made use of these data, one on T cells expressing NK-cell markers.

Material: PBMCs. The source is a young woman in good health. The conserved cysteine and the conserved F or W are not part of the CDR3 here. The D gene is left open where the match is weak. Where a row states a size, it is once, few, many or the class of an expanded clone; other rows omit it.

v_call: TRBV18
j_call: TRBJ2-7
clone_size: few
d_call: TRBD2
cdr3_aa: ASSPPSSGGYEQY

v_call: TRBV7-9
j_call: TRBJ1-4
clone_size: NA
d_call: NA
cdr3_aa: ASGVREKLF

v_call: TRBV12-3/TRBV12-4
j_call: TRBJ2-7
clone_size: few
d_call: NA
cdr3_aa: ASSFRRTKPGEQY

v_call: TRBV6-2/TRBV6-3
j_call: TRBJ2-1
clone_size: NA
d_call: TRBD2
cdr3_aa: ASRPSGSTLMGQF

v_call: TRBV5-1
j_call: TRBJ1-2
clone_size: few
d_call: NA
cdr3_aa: ASSLTTQGYGYT

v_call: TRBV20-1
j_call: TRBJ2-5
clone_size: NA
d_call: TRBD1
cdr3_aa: SAQRTGETQY

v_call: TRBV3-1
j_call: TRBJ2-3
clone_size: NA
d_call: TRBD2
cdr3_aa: ASSQGSSGYTDTQY

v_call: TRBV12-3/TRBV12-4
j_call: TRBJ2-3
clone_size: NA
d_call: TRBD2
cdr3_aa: ASSPRGGGSTDTQY

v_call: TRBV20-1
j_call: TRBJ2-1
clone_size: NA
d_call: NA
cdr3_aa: SARVGASGNEQF

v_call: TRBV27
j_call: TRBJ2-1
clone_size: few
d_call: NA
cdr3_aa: ASSLRASNEQF

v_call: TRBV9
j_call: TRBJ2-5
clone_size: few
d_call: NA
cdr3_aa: ASSVDPQKTQY

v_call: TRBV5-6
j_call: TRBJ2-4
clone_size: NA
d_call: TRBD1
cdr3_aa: ASSSGQGFNIQY

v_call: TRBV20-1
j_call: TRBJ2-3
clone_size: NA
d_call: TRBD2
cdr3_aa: SAHPAGGISTDTQY

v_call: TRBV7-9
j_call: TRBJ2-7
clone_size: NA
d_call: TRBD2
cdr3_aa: ASSPGEGPVYEQY

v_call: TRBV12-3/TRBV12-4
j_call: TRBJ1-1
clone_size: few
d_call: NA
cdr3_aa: ASSSGQTEAF

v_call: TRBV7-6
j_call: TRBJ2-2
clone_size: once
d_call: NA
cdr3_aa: ASSPGYTGELF

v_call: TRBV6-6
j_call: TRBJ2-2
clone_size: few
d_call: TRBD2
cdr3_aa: ATASGGARELF

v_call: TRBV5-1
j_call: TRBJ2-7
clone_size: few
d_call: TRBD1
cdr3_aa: AREKQGGYEQY

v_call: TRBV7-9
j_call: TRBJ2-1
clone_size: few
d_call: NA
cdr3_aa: ASSLDGLGVQF

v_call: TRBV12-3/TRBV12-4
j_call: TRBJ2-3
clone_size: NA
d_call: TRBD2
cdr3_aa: ASSWAGGDRDTQY

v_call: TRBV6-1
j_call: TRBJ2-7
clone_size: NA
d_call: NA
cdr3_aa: ASRWTVNHYEQY

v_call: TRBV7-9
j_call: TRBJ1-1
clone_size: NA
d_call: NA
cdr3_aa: ASSLVQPTEAF

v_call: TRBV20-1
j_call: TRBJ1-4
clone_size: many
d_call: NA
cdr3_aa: SASSGTNEKLF

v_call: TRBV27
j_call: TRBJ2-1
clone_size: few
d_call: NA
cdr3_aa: ASSLSDRPEQF

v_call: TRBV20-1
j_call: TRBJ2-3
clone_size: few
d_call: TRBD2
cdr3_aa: SAIGTSGDPDTQY

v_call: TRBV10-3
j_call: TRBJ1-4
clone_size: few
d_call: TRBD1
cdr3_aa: AIRNGQGANEKLF

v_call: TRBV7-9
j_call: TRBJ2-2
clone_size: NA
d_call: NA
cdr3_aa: ASSADTGELF

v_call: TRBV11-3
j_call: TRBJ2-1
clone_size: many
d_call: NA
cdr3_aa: ASGDSYNEQF

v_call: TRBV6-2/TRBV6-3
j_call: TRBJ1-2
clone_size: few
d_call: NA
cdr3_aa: ASSYGSAGLNYGYT

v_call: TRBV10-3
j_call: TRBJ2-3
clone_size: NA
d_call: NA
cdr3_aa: AISESGLRGDTQY

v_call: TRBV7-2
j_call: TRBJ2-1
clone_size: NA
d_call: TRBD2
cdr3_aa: ASSRAGVPF

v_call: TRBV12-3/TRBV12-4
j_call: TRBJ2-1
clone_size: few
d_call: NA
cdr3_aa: ASSFGPPNEQF

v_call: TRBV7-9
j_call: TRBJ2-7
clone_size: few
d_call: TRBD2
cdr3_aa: ASSLVGLSQQY

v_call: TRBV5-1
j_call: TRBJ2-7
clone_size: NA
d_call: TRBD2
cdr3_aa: ASSSLGAGVEQY

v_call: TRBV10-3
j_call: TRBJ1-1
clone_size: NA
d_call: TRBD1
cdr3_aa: AISKDRDTEAF

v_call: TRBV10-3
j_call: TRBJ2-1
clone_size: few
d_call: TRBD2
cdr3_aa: AIRGTSGRNEQF